This TCR beta chain is from a study of blood T cells in healthy people across ages. Of note for this clonotype: Its specificity is unknown.

Study-wide results and limits: Per million T cells, the diversity of TCR beta decreased roughly linearly as age advanced. Versus aged donors, long-lived donors had higher diversity and more naive CD4+ cells.

Through a sample-barcoded 5' primer and a J-beta primer mix, a second PCR was run for roughly 7 to 11 cycles. CDR3-containing paired-end reads numbering at least 2.5 million came from each sample. TCRdb redid the calling of the 5' RACE reads with MiXCR, one entry per CDR3 protein. The sample lists over 950,000 distinct CDR3 sequences; under 40% were seen once. Drawing of peripheral blood yielded roughly 10 milliliters from each donor. This receptor was obtained from a man aged 18 to 30 in good health. The source material was blood.

CDR3 region: CASNEQGADTEAFF. CDR3 coding DNA: TGTGCCAGCAACGAACAGGGGGCGGACACTGAAGCTTTCTTT. The chain combines TRBV6-6 with TRBJ1-1; 9 bases line up with TRBD1. Germline V CDR1 and CDR2: MNHNY, SVGAGI (reference sequence). The CDR3 runs 14 residues. The J segment lost 3 bases and the V segment lost 7 bases, leaving 6 bases of the junction unmatched.